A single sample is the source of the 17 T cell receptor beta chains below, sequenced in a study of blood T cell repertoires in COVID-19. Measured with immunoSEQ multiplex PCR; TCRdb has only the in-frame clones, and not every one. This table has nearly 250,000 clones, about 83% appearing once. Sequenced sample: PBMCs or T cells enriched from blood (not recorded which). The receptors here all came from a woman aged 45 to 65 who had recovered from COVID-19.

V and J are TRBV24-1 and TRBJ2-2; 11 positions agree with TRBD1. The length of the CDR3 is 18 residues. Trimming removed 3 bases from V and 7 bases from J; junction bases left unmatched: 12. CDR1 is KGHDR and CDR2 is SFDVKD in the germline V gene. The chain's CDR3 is CATSDSSPGTGGYGELFF. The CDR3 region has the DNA TGTGCCACCAGTGATAGCTCTCCCGGGACAGGGGGTTACGGGGAGCTGTTTTTT.

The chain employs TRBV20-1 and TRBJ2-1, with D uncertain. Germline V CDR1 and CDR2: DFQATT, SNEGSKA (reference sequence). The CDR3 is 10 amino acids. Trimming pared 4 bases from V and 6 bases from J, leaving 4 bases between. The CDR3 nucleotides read TGCAGTGCTACGGTCAATGAGCAGTTCTTC. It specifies CSATVNEQFF.

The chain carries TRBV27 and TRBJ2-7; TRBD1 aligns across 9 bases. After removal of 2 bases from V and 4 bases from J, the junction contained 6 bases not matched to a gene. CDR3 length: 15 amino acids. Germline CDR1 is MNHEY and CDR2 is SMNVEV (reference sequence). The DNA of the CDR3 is TGTGCCAGCAGTTTAACCGGGACAGGGTCTTACGAGCAGTACTTC. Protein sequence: CASSLTGTGSYEQYF.

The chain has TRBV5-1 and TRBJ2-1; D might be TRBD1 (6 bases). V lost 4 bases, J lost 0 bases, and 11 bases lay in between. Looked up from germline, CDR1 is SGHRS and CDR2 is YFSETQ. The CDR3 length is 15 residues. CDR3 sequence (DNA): TGCGCCAGCAGCACTGACAGGAGCTCCTACAATGAGCAGTTCTTC. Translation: CASSTDRSSYNEQFF. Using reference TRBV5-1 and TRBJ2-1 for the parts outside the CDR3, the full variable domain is KAGVTQTPRYLIKTRGQQVTLSCSPISGHRSVSWYQQTPGQGLQFLFEYFSETQRNKGNFPGRFSGRQFSNSRSEMNVSTLELGDSALYLCASSTDRSSYNEQFFGPGTRLTVL.

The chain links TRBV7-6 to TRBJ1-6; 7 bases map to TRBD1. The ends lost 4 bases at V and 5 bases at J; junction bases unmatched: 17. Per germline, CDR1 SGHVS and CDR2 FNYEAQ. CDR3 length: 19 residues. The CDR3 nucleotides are TGTGCCAGCAGCTCCAACCTAAGAGCGACACAGGGGAATAATTCACCCCTCCACTTT. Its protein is CASSSNLRATQGNNSPLHF.

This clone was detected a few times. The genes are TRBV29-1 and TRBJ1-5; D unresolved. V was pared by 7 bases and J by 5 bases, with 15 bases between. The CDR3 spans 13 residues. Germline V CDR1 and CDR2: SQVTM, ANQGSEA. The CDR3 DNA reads TGCAGCGCGAGACGCGGGTTCGATCAGCCCCAGCATTTT. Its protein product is CSARRGFDQPQHF.

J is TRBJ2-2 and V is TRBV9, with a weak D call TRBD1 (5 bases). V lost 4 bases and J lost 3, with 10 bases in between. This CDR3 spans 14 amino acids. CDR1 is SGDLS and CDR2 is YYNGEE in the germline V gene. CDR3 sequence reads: CASSLDIDTGELFF. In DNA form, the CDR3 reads TGTGCCAGCAGCTTGGACATAGACACCGGGGAGCTGTTTTTT.

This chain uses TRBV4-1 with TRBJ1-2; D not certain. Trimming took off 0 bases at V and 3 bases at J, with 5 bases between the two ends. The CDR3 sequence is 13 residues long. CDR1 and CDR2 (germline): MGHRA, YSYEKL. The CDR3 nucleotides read TGCGCCAGCAGCCAAGACGCGGACTATGGCTACACCTTC. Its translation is CASSQDADYGYTF.

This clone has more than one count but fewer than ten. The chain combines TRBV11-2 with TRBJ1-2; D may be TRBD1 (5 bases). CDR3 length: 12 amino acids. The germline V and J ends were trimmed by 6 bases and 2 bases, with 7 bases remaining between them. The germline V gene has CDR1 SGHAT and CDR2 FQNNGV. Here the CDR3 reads CASREGNYGYTF. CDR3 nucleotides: TGTGCCAGCAGGGAGGGGAACTATGGCTACACCTTC.

Here the CDR3 reads CAWSPGGPTEAFF. The DNA of the CDR3 is TGTGCCTGGAGCCCGGGGGGGCCCACTGAAGCTTTCTTT. V usage is TRBV30 and J usage is TRBJ1-1; possible D gene TRBD1, 6 bases. V was cut by 3 bases and J by 4 bases, with 12 bases left in between. Germline V CDR1 and CDR2: GTSNPN, SVGIG (reference sequence). CDR3 size: 13 residues.

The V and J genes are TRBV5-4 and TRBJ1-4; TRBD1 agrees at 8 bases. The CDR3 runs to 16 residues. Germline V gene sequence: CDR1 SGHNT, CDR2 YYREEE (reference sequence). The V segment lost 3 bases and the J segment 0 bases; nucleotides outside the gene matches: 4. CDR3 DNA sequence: TGTGCCAGCAGCTCCACAGGGGGTACAACTAATGAAAAACTGTTTTTT. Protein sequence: CASSSTGGTTNEKLFF.

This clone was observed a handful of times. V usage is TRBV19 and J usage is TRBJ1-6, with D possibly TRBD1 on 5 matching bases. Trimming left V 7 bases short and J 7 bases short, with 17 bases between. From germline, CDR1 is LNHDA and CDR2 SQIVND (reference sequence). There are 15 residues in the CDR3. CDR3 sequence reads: CASTATGIRNSPLHF. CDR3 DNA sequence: TGTGCCAGTACCGCCACAGGTATTAGAAATTCACCCCTCCACTTT.

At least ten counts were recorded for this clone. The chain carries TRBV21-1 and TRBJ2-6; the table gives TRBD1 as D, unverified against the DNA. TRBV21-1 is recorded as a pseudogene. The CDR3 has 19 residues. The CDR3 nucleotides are TGTGCCAGCAGCAAAACGGACAGAACGAGTTCATCTGGGGCCAACGTCCTGACTTTC. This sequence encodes CASSKTDRTSSSGANVLTF.

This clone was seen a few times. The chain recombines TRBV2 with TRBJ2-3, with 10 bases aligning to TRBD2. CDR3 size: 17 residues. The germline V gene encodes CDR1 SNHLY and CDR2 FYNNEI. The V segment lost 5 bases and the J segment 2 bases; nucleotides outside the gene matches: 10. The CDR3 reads CASSKRTTSGLTDTQYF. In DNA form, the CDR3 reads TGTGCCAGCAGTAAACGTACGACTAGCGGGCTCACAGATACGCAGTATTTT.

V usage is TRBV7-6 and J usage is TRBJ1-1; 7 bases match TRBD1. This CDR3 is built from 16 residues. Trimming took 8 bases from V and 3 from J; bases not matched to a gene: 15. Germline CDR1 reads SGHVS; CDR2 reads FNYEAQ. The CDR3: CASLSRPDRADTEAFF. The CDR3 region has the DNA TGTGCCAGCCTGTCCCGACCCGACAGGGCGGACACTGAAGCTTTCTTT.

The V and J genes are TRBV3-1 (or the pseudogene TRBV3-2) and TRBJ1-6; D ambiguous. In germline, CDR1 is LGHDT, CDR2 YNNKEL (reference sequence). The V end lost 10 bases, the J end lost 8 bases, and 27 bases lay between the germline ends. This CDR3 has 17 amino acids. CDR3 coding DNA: TGTGCCAACCACGAACAGCCCAACACTCCTATAGATTCACCCCTCCACTTT. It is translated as CANHEQPNTPIDSPLHF.

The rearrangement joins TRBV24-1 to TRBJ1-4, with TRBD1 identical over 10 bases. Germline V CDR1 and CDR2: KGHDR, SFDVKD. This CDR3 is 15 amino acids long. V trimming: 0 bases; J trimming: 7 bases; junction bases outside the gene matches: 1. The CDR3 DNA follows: TGTGCCACCAGTGATTTGGGACAGGGGGTTGAAAAACTGTTTTTT. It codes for CATSDLGQGVEKLFF.